The sequence of this T cell receptor beta chain was determined in a study of blood T cell repertoires in COVID-19. Assay used: immunoSEQ multiplex PCR; TCRdb lists only in-frame clones, some missing. The data hold some 130,000 clones, with less than 90% observed a single time. The J segment lost 4 bases and the V segment lost 5 bases, leaving 8 bases of the junction unmatched. The CDR3 loop spans 16 amino acids. From germline, CDR1 is SNHLY and CDR2 FYNNEI. The rearrangement links TRBV2 to TRBJ2-2; 9 nucleotides agree with TRBD1. This TCR was recovered from a woman aged 25 to 39 who had recovered from COVID-19. Sequenced sample: peripheral blood. The CDR3 spells CASSLTGGVGTGELFF. The CDR3 DNA reads TGTGCCAGCAGTTTGACAGGGGGGGTCGGCACCGGGGAGCTGTTTTTT. The whole variable domain, remainder taken from reference TRBV2 and TRBJ2-2, is EPEVTQTPSHQVTQMGQEVILRCVPISNHLYFYWYRQILGQKVEFLVSFYNNEISEKSEIFDDQFSVERPDGSNFTLKIRSTKLEDSAMYFCASSLTGGVGTGELFFGEGSRLTVL.